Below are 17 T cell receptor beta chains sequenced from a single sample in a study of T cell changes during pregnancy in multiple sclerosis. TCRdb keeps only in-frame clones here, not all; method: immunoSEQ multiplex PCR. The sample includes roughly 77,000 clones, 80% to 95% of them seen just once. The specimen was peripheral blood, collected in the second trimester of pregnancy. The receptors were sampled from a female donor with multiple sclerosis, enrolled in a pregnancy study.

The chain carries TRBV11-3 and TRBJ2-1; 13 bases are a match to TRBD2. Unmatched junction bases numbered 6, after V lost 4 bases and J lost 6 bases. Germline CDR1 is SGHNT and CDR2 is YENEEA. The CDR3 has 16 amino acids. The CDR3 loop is CASSSQGLAGRNEQFF. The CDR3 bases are TGTGCCAGCAGCTCTCAGGGACTAGCGGGACGCAATGAGCAGTTCTTC. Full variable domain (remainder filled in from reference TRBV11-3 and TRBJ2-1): EAGVVQSPRYKIIEKKQPVAFWCNPISGHNTLYWYLQNLGQGPELLIRYENEEAVDDSQLPKDRFSAERLKGVDSTLKIQPAELGDSAVYLCASSSQGLAGRNEQFFGPGTRLTVL.

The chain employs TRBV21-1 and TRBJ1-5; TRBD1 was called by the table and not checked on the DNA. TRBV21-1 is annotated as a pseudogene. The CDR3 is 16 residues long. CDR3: CASSKAGDREDQPQHF. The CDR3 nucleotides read TGTGCCAGCAGCAAAGCGGGGGACAGGGAGGATCAGCCCCAGCATTTT.

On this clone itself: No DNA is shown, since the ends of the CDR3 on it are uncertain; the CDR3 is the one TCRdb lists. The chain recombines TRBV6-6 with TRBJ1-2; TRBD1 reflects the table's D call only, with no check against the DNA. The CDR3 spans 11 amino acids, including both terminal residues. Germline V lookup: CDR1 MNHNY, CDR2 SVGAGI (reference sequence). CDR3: CASSAFGTGAF.

CDR3 nucleotides: TGTGCCAGGGAAATATGGGGGGTCACTGAAGCTTTCTTT. Translating gives CAREIWGVTEAFF. This chain connects TRBV2 to TRBJ1-1, with D maybe TRBD1 (5 bases). Germline values: CDR1 SNHLY, CDR2 FYNNEI. The CDR3 spans 13 residues. V was pared by 9 bases and J by 4 bases, with 15 bases between.

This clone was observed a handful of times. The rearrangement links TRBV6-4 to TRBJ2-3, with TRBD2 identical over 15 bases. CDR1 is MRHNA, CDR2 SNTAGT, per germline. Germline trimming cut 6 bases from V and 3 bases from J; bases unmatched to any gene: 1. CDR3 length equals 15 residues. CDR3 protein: CASSGLAGGTDTQYF. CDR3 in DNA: TGTGCCAGCAGCGGACTAGCGGGAGGGACAGATACGCAGTATTTT.

The CDR3 DNA reads TGTGCCAGCCTCAGACAGGGGAGGAGTGAAAAACTGTTTTTT. Translation: CASLRQGRSEKLFF. The chain combines TRBV4-2 with TRBJ1-4, with TRBD1 matching over 8 bases. This CDR3 spans 14 amino acids. V was pared by 8 bases and J by 7 bases, with 9 bases of the junction left unmatched. Germline V gene data show CDR1 as LGHNA and CDR2 as YNFKEQ.

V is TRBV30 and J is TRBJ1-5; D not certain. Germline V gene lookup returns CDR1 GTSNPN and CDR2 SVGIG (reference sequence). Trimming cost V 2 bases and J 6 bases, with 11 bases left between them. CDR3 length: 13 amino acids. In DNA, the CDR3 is TGTGCCTGGAGTCTTCGGGAGGGTCAGCCCCAGCATTTT. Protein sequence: CAWSLREGQPQHF. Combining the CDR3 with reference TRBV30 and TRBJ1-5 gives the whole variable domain SQTIHQWPATLVQPVGSPLSLECTVEGTSNPNLYWYRQAAGRGLQLLFYSVGIGQISSEVPQNLSASRPQDRQFILSSKKLLLSDSGFYLCAWSLREGQPQHFGDGTRLSIL.

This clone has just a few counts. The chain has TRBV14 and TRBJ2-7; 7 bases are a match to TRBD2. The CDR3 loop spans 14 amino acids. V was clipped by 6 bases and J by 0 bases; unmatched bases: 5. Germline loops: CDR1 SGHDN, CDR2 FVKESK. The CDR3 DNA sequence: TGTGCCAGCAGTTTCGGGGGGAGCTCCTACGAGCAGTACTTC. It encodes CASSFGGSSYEQYF.

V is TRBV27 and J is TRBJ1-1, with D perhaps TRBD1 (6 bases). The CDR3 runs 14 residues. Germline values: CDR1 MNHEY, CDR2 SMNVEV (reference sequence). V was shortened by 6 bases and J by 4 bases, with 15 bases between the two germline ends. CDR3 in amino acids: CASRTGFFATEAFF. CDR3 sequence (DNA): TGTGCCAGCAGAACAGGGTTTTTCGCCACTGAAGCTTTCTTT.

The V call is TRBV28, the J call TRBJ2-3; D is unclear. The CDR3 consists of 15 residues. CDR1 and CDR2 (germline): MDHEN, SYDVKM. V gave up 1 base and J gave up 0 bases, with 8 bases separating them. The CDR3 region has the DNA TGTGCCAGCAGTTTATTAGGAGCTAGCACAGATACGCAGTATTTT. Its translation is CASSLLGASTDTQYF.

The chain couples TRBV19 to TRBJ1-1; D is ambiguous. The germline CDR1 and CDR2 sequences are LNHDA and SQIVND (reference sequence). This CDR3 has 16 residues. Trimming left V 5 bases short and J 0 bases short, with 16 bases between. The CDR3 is CASSPESRLMNTEAFF. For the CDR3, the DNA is TGTGCCAGTAGTCCGGAGAGCCGACTGATGAACACTGAAGCTTTCTTT.

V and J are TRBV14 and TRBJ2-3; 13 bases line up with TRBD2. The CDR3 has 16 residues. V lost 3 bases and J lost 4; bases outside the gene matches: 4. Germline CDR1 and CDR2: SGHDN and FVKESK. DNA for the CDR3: TGTGCCAGCAGCCAGTTACTAGCGGGAGGGCCAGATACGCAGTATTTT. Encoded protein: CASSQLLAGGPDTQYF.

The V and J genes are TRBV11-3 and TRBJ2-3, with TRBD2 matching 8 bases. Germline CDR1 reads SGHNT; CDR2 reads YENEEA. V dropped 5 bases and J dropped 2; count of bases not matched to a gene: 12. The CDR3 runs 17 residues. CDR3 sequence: CASSTLRSSGATDTQYF. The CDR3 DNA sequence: TGTGCCAGCAGCACCCTTAGGAGTAGCGGGGCCACAGATACGCAGTATTTT.

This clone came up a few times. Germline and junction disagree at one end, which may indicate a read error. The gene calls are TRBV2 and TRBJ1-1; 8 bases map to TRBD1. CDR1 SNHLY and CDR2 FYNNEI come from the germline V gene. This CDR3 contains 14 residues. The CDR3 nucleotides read TGTGCCAGCAGTGCGATGGGACAGGCGCCTGAGGCTTTCTTT. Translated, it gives CASSAMGQAPEAFF.

The CDR3 sequence is CASSGRDRVYNEQFF. The CDR3 region has the DNA TGTGCCAGCAGCGGCCGGGACAGGGTATACAATGAGCAGTTCTTC. This rearrangement joins TRBV7-9 to TRBJ2-1, with 9 bases identical to TRBD1. The CDR3 totals 15 residues. Losses at the gene ends were 5 bases for V and 4 bases for J; bases not matched to a gene: 6. Germline V CDR1 and CDR2: SEHNR, FQNEAQ (reference sequence).

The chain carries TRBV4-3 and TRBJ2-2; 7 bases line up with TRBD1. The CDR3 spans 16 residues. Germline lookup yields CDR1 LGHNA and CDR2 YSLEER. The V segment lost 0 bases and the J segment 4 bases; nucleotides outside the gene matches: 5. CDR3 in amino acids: CASSQEETGTTGELFF. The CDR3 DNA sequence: TGCGCCAGCAGCCAAGAGGAGACAGGGACCACCGGGGAGCTGTTTTTT.

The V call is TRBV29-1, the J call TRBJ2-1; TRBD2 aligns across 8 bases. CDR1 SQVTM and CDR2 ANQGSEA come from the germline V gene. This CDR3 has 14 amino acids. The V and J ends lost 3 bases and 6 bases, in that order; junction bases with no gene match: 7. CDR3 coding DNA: TGCAGCGTTGAGAGGACTAGCAATCTCAATGAGCAGTTCTTC. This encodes CSVERTSNLNEQFF.